This T cell receptor beta chain was found in a study of T-cell reconstitution after alpha-beta-depleted transplantation in children. The study's findings and limits: Alpha-beta T cells present about two months after transplant were reported to originate from several hundred expanded graft clones.

Preparation of the TCRbeta library used unique molecular identifiers. TCRdb analysed the PCR reads with MiXCR anew, one entry per CDR3 protein. The table records approximately 650,000 distinct CDR3 sequences, less than 15% of them present only once. This clonotype was found a few times. Its antigen is unidentified. V lost 0 bases and J 3 bases, leaving 10 bases between the germline ends. Germline loops: CDR1 SGHDT, CDR2 YYEEEE. The CDR3 length is 14 residues. The material sequenced was PBMCs, taken before TCRalphabeta/CD19-depleted stem cell transplant. This TCR was sampled from a girl aged 2 to 10 with congenital amegakaryocytic thrombocytopenia, due to receive a stem cell transplant. The V and J genes are TRBV5-6 and TRBJ2-7; tentatively, D is TRBD1 or TRBD2 (5 bases each). CDR3 bases: TGTGCCAGCAGCTTGGTCCGGGACGACTACGAGCAGTACTTC. Protein product: CASSLVRDDYEQYF.